A selection of T cell receptor beta chains follows, all from one sample in a study of metastatic and nonmetastatic thyroid tumors. TCRdb re-analyzed the PCR reads through MiXCR. The table records some 42,000 clones, about 30% of them present only once. The specimen was blood. Source of these receptors: a male donor with papillary thyroid cancer or a benign thyroid nodule (not recorded which). Some clones in this sample may be carry-over from other donors' samples. Both conserved end residues are part of each CDR3. A D gene is named only where the DNA matches it firmly. Size is stated for part of the rows, as once, few or many counts, or as a class when the clone is expanded.

v_gene	j_gene	abundance	d_gene	CDR3nt	CDR3aa
TRBV10-1	TRBJ2-7	medium-sized	TRBD1	TGCGCCAGCAGTGAGGAGACAGGGGGTCTCGAGCAGTACTTC	CASSEETGGLEQYF
TRBV11-2	TRBJ2-7	few	.	TGTGCCAGCAGCTCCGACGGGGGAACCTACGAGCAGTACTTC	CASSSDGGTYEQYF
TRBV28	TRBJ2-3	many	TRBD2	TGTGCCAGCAGGGGGACTAGCGGGATGACTTCGCAGTATTTT	CASRGTSGMTSQYF
TRBV6-6	TRBJ2-7	few	.	TGTGCCAGCAGTTACTCCCAGGGGGCGGGGGCCTACGAGCAGTACTTC	CASSYSQGAGAYEQYF
TRBV6-4	TRBJ2-1	few	.	TGTGCCAGCAAACTCGACGGTGGCTCCTACAATGAGCAGTTCTTC	CASKLDGGSYNEQFF
TRBV3-1	TRBJ1-1	.	.	TGTGCCAGCGGGTACCGACTGGGCATTGAAGCTTTCTTT	CASGYRLGIEAFF
TRBV7-2	TRBJ2-2	many	.	TGTGCCAGCAGCTTTGTTACGAACACCGGGGAGCTGTTTTTT	CASSFVTNTGELFF
TRBV20-1	TRBJ1-5	once	.	TGCAGTGTCACCCGGACGGGGCGGGCTAGCAATCAGCCCCAGCATTTT	CSVTRTGRASNQPQHF
TRBV20-1	TRBJ2-7	.	TRBD2	TGCAGTGCTTATGTAGCGGGCTACGAGCAGTACTTC	CSAYVAGYEQYF
TRBV7-3	TRBJ2-3	.	.	TGTGCCAGCAGCTTAAGGGCGCCGGCGGGGACACCAGATACGCAGTATTTT	CASSLRAPAGTPDTQYF
TRBV6-1	TRBJ2-3	.	TRBD2	TGTGCCAGCAGTGAAGCCGCAGCGGGAACAGATACGCAGTATTTT	CASSEAAAGTDTQYF
TRBV6-1	TRBJ1-2	few	TRBD1	TGTGCCAGCAGTGGCCGACAGGGGGCCTATGGCTACACCTTC	CASSGRQGAYGYTF
TRBV20-1	TRBJ2-3	.	.	TGCAGTGCTAGGGGCGGAGTTGCCACAGATACGCAGTATTTT	CSARGGVATDTQYF
TRBV7-9	TRBJ1-2	once	.	TGTGCCAGCAGCCCCAGATTTAACTATGGCTACACCTTC	CASSPRFNYGYTF
TRBV18	TRBJ1-3	few	.	TGTGCCAGCTCACCGGCTCAGGGGTCGCTCTCTGGAAACACCATATATTTT	CASSPAQGSLSGNTIYF